The TCR beta chain under discussion was sequenced for a study of T cell repertoires in cytomegalovirus infection (dated by TCRdb to about 2019). Background on the whole study: The peptide stimulations were aimed at well-studied HLA-B-restricted epitopes as well as recently identified HLA-C-restricted CMV epitopes, whose presentation resists viral immunomodulation. Donor HLA type was relevant to the analysis, because carriage of CMV infection together with the matching HLA type was indicated by public TCR beta signatures. Paper-wide results and their limitations: Cumulative frequency of public TCR beta family members discriminated carriers of CMV infection plus the relevant HLA type in this cohort and an independent 352-donor cohort. In the ex vivo response, HLA-C-restricted CMV-specific TCR beta clonotypes were dominant, and in two of eight donors the single most frequent clonotype came from this HLA-C-restricted group.

The sample's treatment or condition label, in plain terms: in vitro stimulation with specific CMV peptide epitopes to enrich CMV-specific T cells. The sequencer was an Illumina HiSeq 1500. TCRdb itself trimmed the public reads at Q25 with fastp, ran MiXCR and retained productive beta chains. Each CDR3 protein gets just one entry, which takes the most common genes and DNA from the rows behind it. The sample table contains roughly 990,000 distinct CDR3 sequences; only one count was recorded for about 33% of them. The top ten clones comprise roughly 13% of the sample. The germline V gene (reference sequence) provides CDR1 MNHEY and CDR2 SMNVEV. At the junction V is shortened by 5 bases and J by 3 bases, with 20 bases in between. The CDR3 holds 16 amino acids from the cysteine to the phenylalanine. Here the CDR3 DNA is all that survives: 48 bases in frame from base 1. Note on this clonotype: What antigen it recognizes has not been identified. No base quality values were provided; no much bigger clone lies one nucleotide off.

The material was cultured CD8+ T cells from PBMCs, obtained from culture after CMV antigen stimulation. The chain employs TRBV27 and TRBJ2-7; the D gene is perhaps TRBD2, on 6 matching bases. This clonotype originated in a human donor in good health (CMV status not recorded). Some clones in this sample may be carry-over from other donors' samples. The DNA reads TGTGCCAGCAGTCCGCCGGGACTTCTGGGCCACTACGAGCAGTACTTC. This codes for CASSPPGLLGHYEQYF.